One sample yielded the 25 T cell receptor beta chains listed below, sequenced in a study of PD-1 blockade in classical Hodgkin lymphoma. Time point meaning: cycle 4 day 1 (C4D1), after more than 5 weeks of nivolumab. There was relapse after autologous stem cell transplantation in every patient, and there was variation in brentuximab vedotin exposure. Profiling relied on immunoSEQ multiplex PCR, and the TCRdb table lists in-frame clones only, not all of them. The table lists more than 75,000 clones, 93% of them singletons, with roughly 2% in the top ten. The sample was peripheral blood mononuclear cells (PBMCs), taken before the fourth cycle of nivolumab. These receptors were taken from a human donor with classical Hodgkin lymphoma.

The chain employs TRBV7-3 and TRBJ2-2; D perhaps matches TRBD2 (6 bases). The V and J ends lost 3 bases and 3 bases respectively, with 8 bases between them. This CDR3 comprises 14 residues. The germline CDR1 and CDR2 sequences are SGHTA and FQGTGA. The CDR3 sequence: CASSLGLDTGELFF. CDR3 coding DNA: TGTGCCAGCAGCTTGGGACTTGACACCGGGGAGCTGTTTTTT.

The count of this clone is one. This chain uses TRBV28 with TRBJ2-1; no clear D gene. The V gene's germline CDR1 is MDHEN and CDR2 SYDVKM. The CDR3 has 12 residues. V shed 7 bases and J shed 7 bases, with 11 bases lying between them. Written as DNA, the CDR3 is TGTGCCAGCATCCACGACGGGAATGAGCAGTTCTTC. Amino acid sequence: CASIHDGNEQFF.

This rearrangement joins TRBV25-1 to TRBJ2-5, with 11 bases fitting TRBD2. Losses at the gene ends were 4 bases for V and 5 bases for J; bases not matched to a gene: 15. In germline, CDR1 is MGHDK, CDR2 SYGVNS. CDR3 size: 18 residues. The CDR3 coding sequence is TGTGCCAGCAGTGGCAACCGGGGTAGCGGGAGGGCAACCGAGACCCAGTACTTC. This encodes CASSGNRGSGRATETQYF.

The chain has TRBV30 and TRBJ2-2, with D possibly matching TRBD2 (5 bases). Germline CDR1 reads GTSNPN; CDR2 reads SVGIG (reference sequence). Trimming took off 1 base at V and 1 base at J, with 10 bases between the two ends. The CDR3 runs to 15 residues. As DNA, the CDR3 is TGTGCCTGGAGTGAGCTAGCCAGGAACACCGGGGAGCTGTTTTTT. This encodes CAWSELARNTGELFF.

V is TRBV7-6 and J is TRBJ2-3, with D unresolved. Germline V gene sequence: CDR1 SGHVS, CDR2 FNYEAQ. The CDR3 consists of 16 residues. With 4 bases removed from V and 1 base from J, the gap between germline ends came to 15 bases. The CDR3 coding sequence is TGTGCCAGCAGCTCAGAATGGCGGTCGGGCACAGATACGCAGTATTTT. This sequence encodes CASSSEWRSGTDTQYF.

V usage is TRBV6-1 and J usage is TRBJ2-1; no definite D call. This CDR3 has 12 residues. V was clipped by 6 bases and J by 8 bases, with 11 bases between them. Germline values: CDR1 MNHNS, CDR2 SASEGT. CDR3 coding DNA: TGTGCCAGCAGCCCGACATGGGATGAGCAGTTCTTC. Protein: CASSPTWDEQFF.

This clone was observed once. The chain carries TRBV4-1 and TRBJ2-1; 9 bases line up with TRBD1. The CDR3 is 15 residues long. The germline CDR1 and CDR2 sequences are MGHRA and YSYEKL. V gave up 0 bases and J gave up 9 bases; unmatched junction bases: 6. CDR3 protein: CASSQDRTGVVEQFF. The CDR3, as DNA: TGCGCCAGCAGCCAAGATAGGACAGGGGTGGTTGAGCAGTTCTTC.

In its sample, this clone was seen a few times. The chain joins TRBV4-1 to TRBJ1-1; no clear D. CDR3 length: 12 amino acids. Germline CDR1 is MGHRA and CDR2 is YSYEKL. Trimming left V 3 bases short and J 3 bases short, with 5 bases between. CDR3 region: CASSQDDTEAFF. CDR3 sequence (DNA): TGCGCCAGCAGCCAGGATGACACTGAAGCTTTCTTT.

The chain uses TRBV5-1 and TRBJ1-2; D is uncertain. V lost 10 bases and J lost 7, with 11 bases in between. Germline V gene lookup returns CDR1 SGHRS and CDR2 YFSETQ. The CDR3 covers 10 residues. The CDR3 nucleotides read TGCGCCCAGACCTGGGGTGGCTACACCTTC. Translation gives CAQTWGGYTF.

The chain links TRBV29-1 to TRBJ1-1; D might be TRBD1 (6 bases). Trimming stripped 4 bases from V and 8 bases from J, with 14 bases between. Germline assignment: CDR1 SQVTM and CDR2 ANQGSEA. The CDR3 has 12 amino acids. The DNA of the CDR3 is TGCAGCGTTGTTTCGGGGGGCCGGGAAGCTTTCTTT. This encodes CSVVSGGREAFF. Using reference TRBV29-1 and TRBJ1-1 for the parts outside the CDR3, the full variable domain is SAVISQKPSRDICQRGTSLTIQCQVDSQVTMMFWYRQQPGQSLTLIATANQGSEATYESGFVIDKFPISRPNLTFSTLTVSNMSPEDSSIYLCSVVSGGREAFFGQGTRLTVV.

V is TRBV4-2 and J is TRBJ2-5; D unresolved. The V end was cut by 7 bases, the J end by 5 bases, with 20 bases between. Germline V gives CDR1 LGHNA, CDR2 YNFKEQ. The CDR3 is made up of 15 amino acids. The CDR3 DNA reads as TGTGCCAGCACCAAATCCTTTGGCATAGGGGAGACCCAGTACTTC. Translating gives CASTKSFGIGETQYF.

The genes are TRBV7-2 and TRBJ1-2; D may be TRBD1 (5 bases). The CDR3 runs to 16 residues. The V end lost 5 bases, the J end lost 7 bases, and 23 bases lay between the germline ends. Germline loops: CDR1 SGHTA, CDR2 FQGNSA. The CDR3 here is CASSPGAPTSPSGYTF. For the CDR3, the DNA is TGTGCCAGCAGCCCCGGGGCCCCGACCTCGCCGTCTGGCTACACCTTC.

This rearrangement joins TRBV14 to TRBJ1-5; perhaps TRBD1 as D (6 bases). Germline assignment: CDR1 SGHDN and CDR2 FVKESK. The V end lost 1 base, the J end lost 5 bases, and 6 bases lay between the germline ends. The CDR3 totals 13 residues. The CDR3 DNA follows: TGTGCCAGCAGCCAAGGGGGGCATCAGCCCCAGCATTTT. Its protein product is CASSQGGHQPQHF.

V is TRBV28 and J is TRBJ2-5; a weak D match, TRBD2 (5 bases). The germline V gene has CDR1 MDHEN and CDR2 SYDVKM. The CDR3 runs to 16 residues. CDR3 loop: CAGRLRAQSFQETQYF. CDR3 coding DNA: TGTGCGGGGAGATTGAGGGCCCAAAGTTTCCAAGAGACCCAGTACTTC.

This clone came up a few times. The rearrangement joins TRBV10-1 to TRBJ2-7; D is unclear. Germline lookup yields CDR1 WNHNN and CDR2 SYGVQD (reference sequence). V lost 5 bases, J lost 5 bases, and 13 bases lay in between. The CDR3 contains 13 residues. The CDR3 nucleotides read TGCGCCAGCAGTACCCGGAGAACTCACGAGCAGTACTTC. Its translation: CASSTRRTHEQYF.

This chain uses TRBV2 with TRBJ2-7; 12 bases are shared with TRBD2. Germline loops: CDR1 SNHLY, CDR2 FYNNEI. This CDR3 comprises 16 residues. Losses at the gene ends were 6 bases for V and 2 bases for J; bases not matched to a gene: 8. CDR3 nucleotides: TGTGCCAGCAGGGGACTAGCGGGCCTACCTACCTACGAGCAGTACTTC. This gives the protein CASRGLAGLPTYEQYF.

CDR3 coding DNA: TGTGCCAGCAGTTTAGCACAGCCCTACGAGCAGTACTTC. Translating it yields CASSLAQPYEQYF. The chain couples TRBV28 to TRBJ2-7; no clear D. The CDR3 length is 13 residues. Per the germline V gene, CDR1 is MDHEN and CDR2 is SYDVKM. V was clipped by 2 bases and J by 2 bases, with 7 bases between them. Drawing the rest from reference TRBV28 and TRBJ2-7, the complete variable domain is DVKVTQSSRYLVKRTGEKVFLECVQDMDHENMFWYRQDPGLGLRLIYFSYDVKMKEKGDIPEGYSVSREKKERFSLILESASTNQTSMYLCASSLAQPYEQYFGPGTRLTVT.

The rearrangement uses TRBV11-3 and TRBJ2-4; D call uncertain. The CDR3 is made up of 13 amino acids. V lost 2 bases and J lost 5, with 7 bases in between. Looked up from germline, CDR1 is SGHNT and CDR2 is YENEEA. The CDR3: CASSLRAENIQYF. The CDR3, as DNA: TGTGCCAGCAGCTTACGCGCCGAAAACATTCAGTACTTC.

As to this clone: A junction end diverges from the germline sequence, so it may reflect a read error. The chain uses TRBV5-4 and TRBJ2-4; D ambiguous. CDR1 is SGHNT, CDR2 YYREEE, per germline (reference sequence). CDR3 length equals 11 residues. CDR3 sequence reads: CASSLHSYFIF. DNA of the CDR3: TGTGCCAGCAGCTTGCACTCTTACTTCATCTTC.

V gene TRBV9 combines with J gene TRBJ1-2, with 7 bases fitting TRBD1. The V gene end was trimmed by 5 bases and the J gene end by 4 bases; junction bases not matched to a gene: 8. This CDR3 is built from 14 residues. CDR1 and CDR2 from the germline V gene are SGDLS and YYNGEE. DNA for the CDR3: TGTGCCAGCAGAGCCCGACAGGGTGTCTATGGCTACACCTTC. Its translation: CASRARQGVYGYTF.

The chain carries TRBV2 and TRBJ2-1; D call uncertain. Germline-derived CDR1 and CDR2 are SNHLY and FYNNEI. Trimming removed 8 bases at V and 4 bases at J, with 12 bases between. The CDR3 length is 13 residues. The CDR3 loop reads CASLTPAYNEQFF. CDR3 sequence (DNA): TGTGCCAGCTTGACACCGGCGTACAATGAGCAGTTCTTC.

The chain carries TRBV30 and TRBJ1-2, with D maybe TRBD1 (6 bases). The CDR3 totals 13 residues. The V end was cut by 5 bases, the J end by 2 bases, with 12 bases between. The germline V gene encodes CDR1 GTSNPN and CDR2 SVGIG (reference sequence). CDR3 protein: CAWWTATNYGYTF. CDR3 sequence (DNA): TGTGCCTGGTGGACAGCGACGAACTATGGCTACACCTTC.

This chain connects TRBV7-8 to TRBJ1-3; D uncertain. V lost 3 bases to trimming and J lost 0 bases, with 12 bases between them. CDR1 is SGHVS and CDR2 is FQNEAQ in the germline V gene. The CDR3 spans 16 residues. The CDR3 DNA reads TGTGCCAGCAGCTTCAGACCGGGGTTCTCTGGAAACACCATATATTTT. It translates to CASSFRPGFSGNTIYF.

This clone came up once. The CDR3, as DNA: TGTGCCAGCAGCTTAGCCCCACTAGCGGGACCGAACACCGGGGAGCTGTTTTTT. This encodes CASSLAPLAGPNTGELFF. V gene TRBV11-1 combines with J gene TRBJ2-2, with TRBD2 identical over 10 bases. The CDR3 is made up of 18 amino acids. Germline loops: CDR1 SGHAT, CDR2 FQDESV (reference sequence). V dropped 0 bases and J dropped 0; count of bases not matched to a gene: 4.

V and J are TRBV29-1 and TRBJ2-7; D ambiguous. Germline CDR1 reads SQVTM; CDR2 reads ANQGSEA. CDR3 length: 12 amino acids. The V end lost 4 bases, the J end lost 2 bases, and 9 bases lay between the germline ends. The CDR3 bases are TGCAGCGTTGCTGTTGCCACCTACGAGCAGTACTTC. It encodes CSVAVATYEQYF.